This is a list of T cell receptor beta chains from one sample in a study of T cell responses to AZD1222 COVID-19 vaccine. TCRdb keeps only in-frame clones here, not all; method: immunoSEQ multiplex PCR. The table lists 95,000 to 150,000 clones, approximately 92% of them singletons. The sequencing used peripheral blood, collected on day 0 of AZD1222 vaccination. The receptors originated from an adult in good health. Both conserved end residues are trimmed from each CDR3. Fields, in order: V gene, CDR3 protein.

v_gene: TRBV5-1; CDR3aa: ASSTPTGGSFYEQY
v_gene: TRBV5-1; CDR3aa: ASSLDDLNTEAF
v_gene: TRBV3-1/TRBV3-2; CDR3aa: ASSPVSFRGANTEAF
v_gene: TRBV28; CDR3aa: ASSLELFEGYT
v_gene: TRBV6-2/TRBV6-3; CDR3aa: ASSPRRGVSSYNSPLH
v_gene: TRBV5-4; CDR3aa: ASSSGHLLPYEQY
v_gene: TRBV9; CDR3aa: ASSVDPQINYGYT
v_gene: TRBV4-1; CDR3aa: ASSQDGGAGNTIY
v_gene: TRBV2; CDR3aa: ASSEARYEQY
v_gene: TRBV6-5; CDR3aa: ASSYNWLAVDEQF
v_gene: TRBV7-2; CDR3aa: ASQTVASGHEQY
v_gene: TRBV27; CDR3aa: ASSRSGTGGWGTDTQY
v_gene: TRBV5-8; CDR3aa: ASSPSWGRLYEQY
v_gene: TRBV19; CDR3aa: ASTDRPGGQPQH
v_gene: TRBV7-9; CDR3aa: ASSLLYGLNTGELF
v_gene: TRBV28; CDR3aa: ASSPRGGTNTEAF
v_gene: TRBV6-2/TRBV6-3; CDR3aa: ASRPSVRTGELF